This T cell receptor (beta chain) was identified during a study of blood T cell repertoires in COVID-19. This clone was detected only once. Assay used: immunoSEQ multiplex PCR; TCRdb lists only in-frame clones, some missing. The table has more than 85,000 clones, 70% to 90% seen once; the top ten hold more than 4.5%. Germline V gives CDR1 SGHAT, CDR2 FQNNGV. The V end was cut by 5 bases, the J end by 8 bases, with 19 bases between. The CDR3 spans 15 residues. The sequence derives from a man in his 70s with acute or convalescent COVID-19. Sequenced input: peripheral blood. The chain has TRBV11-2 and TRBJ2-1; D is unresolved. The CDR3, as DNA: TGTGCCAGCAGCCAAATCAAACCTATGCCCCATGAGCAGTTCTTC. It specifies CASSQIKPMPHEQFF.